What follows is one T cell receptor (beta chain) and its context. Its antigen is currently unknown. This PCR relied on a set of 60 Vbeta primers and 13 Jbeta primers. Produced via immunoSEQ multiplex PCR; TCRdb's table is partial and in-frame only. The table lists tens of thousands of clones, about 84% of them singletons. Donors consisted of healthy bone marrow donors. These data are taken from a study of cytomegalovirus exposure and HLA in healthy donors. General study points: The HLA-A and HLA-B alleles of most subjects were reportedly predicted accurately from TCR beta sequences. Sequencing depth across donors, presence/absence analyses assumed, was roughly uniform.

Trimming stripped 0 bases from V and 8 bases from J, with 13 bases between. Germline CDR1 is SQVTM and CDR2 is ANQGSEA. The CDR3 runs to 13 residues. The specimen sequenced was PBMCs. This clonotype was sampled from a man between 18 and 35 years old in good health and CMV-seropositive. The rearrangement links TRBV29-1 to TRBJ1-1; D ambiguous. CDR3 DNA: TGCAGCGTTGAAGATAATGGCAGATACGAAGCTTTCTTT. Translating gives CSVEDNGRYEAFF.